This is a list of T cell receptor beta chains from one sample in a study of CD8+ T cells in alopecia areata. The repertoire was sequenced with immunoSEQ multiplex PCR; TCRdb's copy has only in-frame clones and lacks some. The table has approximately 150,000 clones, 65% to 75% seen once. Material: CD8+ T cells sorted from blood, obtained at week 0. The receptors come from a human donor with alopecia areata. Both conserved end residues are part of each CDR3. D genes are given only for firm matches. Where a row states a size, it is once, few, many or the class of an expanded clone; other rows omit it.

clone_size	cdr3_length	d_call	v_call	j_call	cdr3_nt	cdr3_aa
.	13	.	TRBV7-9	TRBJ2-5	TGTGCCAGCAGCTTTCCGACGGAAGAGACCCAGTACTTC	CASSFPTEETQYF
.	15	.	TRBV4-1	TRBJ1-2	TGCGCCAGCAGCCAAGCCGTCAGAATTAACTATGGCTACACCTTC	CASSQAVRINYGYTF
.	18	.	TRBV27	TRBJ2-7	TGTGCCAGCAGTTTAAGGGGCGACCACAGGGTGGGGTTGAACGAGCAGTACTTC	CASSLRGDHRVGLNEQYF
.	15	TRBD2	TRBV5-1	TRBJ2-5	TGCGCCAGCAGCTCCGAGCGGGGGGGGCAAGAGACCCAGTACTTC	CASSSERGGQETQYF
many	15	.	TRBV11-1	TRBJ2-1	TGTGCCAGCAGCCCTCGAGGGGGGGGCAAGTGGGAGCAGTTCTTC	CASSPRGGGKWEQFF
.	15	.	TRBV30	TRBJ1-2	TGTGCCTGGAGTGATCCGGGGCTCCGCCTGATAGGCTACACCTTC	CAWSDPGLRLIGYTF
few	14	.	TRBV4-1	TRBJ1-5	TGCGCCAGCAGCCAAGGAGTTCACAATCAGCCCCAGCATTTT	CASSQGVHNQPQHF
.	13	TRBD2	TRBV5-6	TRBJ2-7	TGTGCCAGCAGCCCGGGGGGGTCCTACGAGCAGTACTTC	CASSPGGSYEQYF
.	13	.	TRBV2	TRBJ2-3	TGTGCCAGCAGTGGATACAGCACAGATACGCAGTATTTT	CASSGYSTDTQYF
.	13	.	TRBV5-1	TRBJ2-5	TGCGCCAGCAGGACGGGGGTACCAGAGACCCAGTACTTC	CASRTGVPETQYF
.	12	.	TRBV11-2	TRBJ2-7	TGTGCCAGCAGCCCGTCCGGGAACGAGCAGTACTTC	CASSPSGNEQYF
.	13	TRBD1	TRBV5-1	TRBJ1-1	TGCGCCAGCAGCATAATGACAGGGTCTGAAGCTTTCTTT	CASSIMTGSEAFF
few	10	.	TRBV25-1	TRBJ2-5	TGTGCCACCATGAGGGGGACCCAGTACTTC	CATMRGTQYF
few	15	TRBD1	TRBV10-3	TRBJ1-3	TGTGCCATCAAGGGGGCAGGGGACTCTGGAAACACCATATATTTT	CAIKGAGDSGNTIYF
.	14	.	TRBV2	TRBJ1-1	TGTGCCAGCAGGTTCCAAACCCTGAACACTGAAGCTTTCTTT	CASRFQTLNTEAFF
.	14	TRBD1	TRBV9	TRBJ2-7	TGTGCCAGCAGCCCCCGGACAGGAAAGTACGAGCAGTACTTC	CASSPRTGKYEQYF
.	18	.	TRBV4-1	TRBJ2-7	TGCGCCAGCAGCCAAGTTTCTTACGCAATCCGGACAGCCTACGAGCAGTACTTC	CASSQVSYAIRTAYEQYF
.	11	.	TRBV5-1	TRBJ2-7	TGCGCCAGCAGCTCCAGCTACGAGCAGTACTTC	CASSSSYEQYF
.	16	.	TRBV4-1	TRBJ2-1	TGCGCCAGCAGCCAAGTTACGGGGAGCTCCTACAATGAGCAGTTCTTC	CASSQVTGSSYNEQFF
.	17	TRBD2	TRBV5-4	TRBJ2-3	TGTGCCAGCAGCCCCCCCGGGACTAGCGGTTTTACAGATACGCAGTATTTT	CASSPPGTSGFTDTQYF
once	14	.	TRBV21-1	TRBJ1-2	TGTGCCAGCAGCCTTGACAGGGTATTGCATGGCTACACCTTC	CASSLDRVLHGYTF
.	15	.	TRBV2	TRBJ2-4	TGTGCCAGCAGTGAAGGGCAGCTAGCCAAAAACATTCAGTACTTC	CASSEGQLAKNIQYF
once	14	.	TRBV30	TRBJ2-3	TGTGCCTGGACAGGCAGGGGAACTTTAGATACGCAGTATTTT	CAWTGRGTLDTQYF
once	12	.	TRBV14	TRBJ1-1	TGTGCCAGCAGCCAACCAGGGTTGGGAGCTTTCTTT	CASSQPGLGAFF
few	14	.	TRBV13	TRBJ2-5	TGTGCCAGCAGCCCTCGGACACGGAAAGAGACCCAGTACTTC	CASSPRTRKETQYF
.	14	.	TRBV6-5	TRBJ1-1	TGTGCCACTCAGGGGTTTAAACCCGTTTTTGAAGCTTTCTTT	CATQGFKPVFEAFF
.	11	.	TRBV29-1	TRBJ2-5	TGCGGCGTGATGGATCAAGAGACCCAGTACTTC	CGVMDQETQYF
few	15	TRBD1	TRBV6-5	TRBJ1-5	TGTGCCAGCAGTTCCCGGACAGGGCTAAATCAGCCCCAGCATTTT	CASSSRTGLNQPQHF
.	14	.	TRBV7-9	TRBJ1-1	TGTGCCAGCAGCTTTGGTGGGGTCCGGGACGTGGCTTTCTTT	CASSFGGVRDVAFF
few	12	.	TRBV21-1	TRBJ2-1	TGTGCCAGCAGCAAAATGGGGGGTGAGCAGTTCTTC	CASSKMGGEQFF
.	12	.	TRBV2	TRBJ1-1	TGTGCCAGATCGACAGATAACACTGAAGCTTTCTTT	CARSTDNTEAFF
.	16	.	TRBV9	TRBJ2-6	TGTGCCAGCAGCAAAACAACAGGGAGAGGGGCCAACGTCCTGACTTTC	CASSKTTGRGANVLTF
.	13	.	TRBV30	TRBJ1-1	TGTGCCTGGAGTACCGCCCTGAACACTGAAGCTTTCTTT	CAWSTALNTEAFF
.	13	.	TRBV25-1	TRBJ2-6	TGTGCCAGCAGGGGTGGTGGGGCCAACGTCCTGACTTTC	CASRGGGANVLTF
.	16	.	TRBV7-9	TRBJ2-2	TGTGCCAGCAGCGACCGAAAGAGGCCGAACACCGGGGAGCTGTTTTTT	CASSDRKRPNTGELFF
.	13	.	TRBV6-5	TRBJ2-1	TGTGCCAGCAGTTACTCTCCGACAAGTGAGCAGTTCTTC	CASSYSPTSEQFF
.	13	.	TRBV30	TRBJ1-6	TGTGCCATCAGGACCCAGGGCTATTCACCCCTCCACTTT	CAIRTQGYSPLHF
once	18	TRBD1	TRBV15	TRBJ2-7	TGTGCCACCAGCAGAGATCGCGCGGGACAGGGGAACCCCTACGAGCAGTACTTC	CATSRDRAGQGNPYEQYF
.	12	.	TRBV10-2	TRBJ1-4	TGCGCCAGCAGGGGTGTAGAGGAAAAACTGTTTTTT	CASRGVEEKLFF
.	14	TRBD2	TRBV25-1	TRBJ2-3	TGTGCCAGCAGTGAAGGACTAGCGGCTGATACGCAGTATTTT	CASSEGLAADTQYF
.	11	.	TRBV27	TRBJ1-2	TGTGCCAGCAAAGGAAGTGGTGGCTACACCTTC	CASKGSGGYTF
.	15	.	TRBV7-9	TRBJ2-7	TGTGCCAGCAGCCCCCCGGGCTCAAACCGCGGGGAGCAGTACTTC	CASSPPGSNRGEQYF
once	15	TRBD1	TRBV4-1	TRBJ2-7	TGCGCCAGCAGCCAAGTCAGGCAGGGGGCCTACGAGCAGTACTTC	CASSQVRQGAYEQYF
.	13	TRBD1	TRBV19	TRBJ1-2	TGTGCCAGTAGTCCGGGACAGGGCTATGGCTACACCTTC	CASSPGQGYGYTF
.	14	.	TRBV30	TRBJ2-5	TGTGCCTGGACCTCCGGGACCGATTATCGGACCCAGTACTTC	CAWTSGTDYRTQYF
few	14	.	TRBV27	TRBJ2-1	TGTGCCAGCAGTTCACCCGGGACAACCGTCGGGCAGTTCTTC	CASSSPGTTVGQFF
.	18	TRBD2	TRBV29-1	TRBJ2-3	TGCAGCGTTGATAGTCTCCGTAGCGGGGGCCTATTCACAGATACGCAGTATTTT	CSVDSLRSGGLFTDTQYF
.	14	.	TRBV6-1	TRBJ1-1	TGTGCCAGCAGTGAAAGGGGGGGAGGATCGGGCGCTTTCTTT	CASSERGGGSGAFF
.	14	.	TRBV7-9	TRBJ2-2	TGTGCCAGCAGCTCCAGACAGCCAACCGGGGAGCTGTTTTTT	CASSSRQPTGELFF
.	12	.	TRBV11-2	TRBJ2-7	TGTGCCAGCAGCCCGTGGACCTACGAGCAGTACTTC	CASSPWTYEQYF